Listed below are T cell receptor beta chains from one sample, sequenced in a study of shared clonotypes between healthy human individuals. Only in-frame clones appear in the TCRdb table, and some are missing; sequencing was by immunoSEQ multiplex PCR. The sample lists roughly 700,000 clones; about 92% were seen once. The specimen was memory CD8+ T cells from PBMCs. These receptors originate from a man between 18 and 35 years old in good health. Some clones in this sample may be carry-over from other donors' samples. CDR3s include the opening cysteine and the closing phenylalanine or tryptophan. The D gene is left open where the match is weak. Rows give clone size only sometimes, using once, few, many, or a class for an expanded clone.

d_gene	abundance	j_gene	v_gene	CDR3nt	CDR3aa
-	-	TRBJ1-2	TRBV29-1	TGCAGCGTTGAGTCCCCGGGGCAGGGTGGCTATGGCTACACCTTC	CSVESPGQGGYGYTF
-	-	TRBJ2-1	TRBV9	TGTGCCAGCAGCGTAACTCATGGGGAGGCCTACAATGAGCAGTTCTTC	CASSVTHGEAYNEQFF
TRBD1	-	TRBJ1-2	TRBV13	TGTGCCAGCAGCGAAAGACAGGGGGCGCGGGGCTATGGCTACACCTTC	CASSERQGARGYGYTF
-	-	TRBJ1-1	TRBV27	TGTGCCAGCAGTTTAGCCGGGGGCCAGGCTGAAGCTTTCTTT	CASSLAGGQAEAFF
TRBD1	few	TRBJ1-6	TRBV5-6	TGTGCCAGCCGGGACAGGGGAGTCGGAGGACGGAATTCACCCCTCCACTTT	CASRDRGVGGRNSPLHF
-	-	TRBJ1-2	TRBV6-5	TGTGCCAGCAGTCTGGGCGGGGGCAGAGGCTACACCTTC	CASSLGGGRGYTF
-	-	TRBJ2-7	TRBV29-1	TGCAGCGTGTGGGCCGATACCGGCGAGCAGTACTTC	CSVWADTGEQYF
TRBD2	-	TRBJ2-5	TRBV25-1	TGTGCCAGCCAAACTAGCGGGAGTGTTGAAGAGACCCAGTACTTC	CASQTSGSVEETQYF
-	-	TRBJ2-7	TRBV30	TGTGCCTGGAGTGAGAGGCAGACAAGCTCCTACGAGCAGTACTTC	CAWSERQTSSYEQYF
-	-	TRBJ1-1	TRBV6-4	TGTGCCAGCAGGAAGGCAGGGGAGGCGAACACTGAAGCTTTCTTT	CASRKAGEANTEAFF
-	-	TRBJ2-5	TRBV19	TGTGCCAGTAGCCGAGGTCGGCAGCAAGAGACCCAGTACTTC	CASSRGRQQETQYF
-	-	TRBJ1-3	TRBV5-1	TGCGCCAGCAGCTCCGGACGGGAGGCGGGAAACACCATATATTTT	CASSSGREAGNTIYF
-	-	TRBJ1-1	TRBV6-5	TGTGCCAGCAGTTACGACACGTTGAACACTGAAGCTTTCTTT	CASSYDTLNTEAFF
TRBD2	-	TRBJ2-2	TRBV10-3	TGTGCCATCAGTGAGTTACTAGCGGGAGGGCCAGGCACCGGGGAGCTGTTTTTT	CAISELLAGGPGTGELFF
-	once	TRBJ2-7	TRBV10-2	TGCGCCAGCAGTGAGTCGACTCGGACAGTCGACGAGCAGTACTTC	CASSESTRTVDEQYF
-	-	TRBJ2-7	TRBV7-8	TGTGCCAGCAGCCCACCCATGGCCGCAAACTACGAGCAGTACTTC	CASSPPMAANYEQYF
-	-	TRBJ2-4	TRBV7-9	TGTGCCAGCAGCATTGACAGTGTCAAAAACATTCAGTACTTC	CASSIDSVKNIQYF
-	few	TRBJ1-5	TRBV19	TGTGCCAGTAGACGGGACACCTCTCCTTCGCCCCAGCATTTT	CASRRDTSPSPQHF
-	few	TRBJ2-7	TRBV10-3	TGTGCCATCAGTGATGGGACCGCCGCATGGGAGCAGTACTTC	CAISDGTAAWEQYF
-	-	TRBJ1-6	TRBV6-1	TGTGCCAGCAGTGAAGTGTGGACAGCTAATTCACCCCTCCACTTT	CASSEVWTANSPLHF
TRBD2	-	TRBJ2-3	TRBV19	TGTGCCAGTAGTATGGGTAGCGGGAGCACAGATACGCAGTATTTT	CASSMGSGSTDTQYF
-	-	TRBJ1-1	TRBV6-1	TGTGCCAGCAATTATGGAGGGAGCACTGAAGCTTTCTTT	CASNYGGSTEAFF
-	-	TRBJ2-3	TRBV6-1	TGTGCCACCCTGAGGGGGCGGAGGGGGGCAGATACGCAGTATTTT	CATLRGRRGADTQYF
-	-	TRBJ1-2	TRBV9	TGTGCCAGCAGCGTTGATTTAAATGCCTATGGCTACACCTTC	CASSVDLNAYGYTF
-	-	TRBJ1-1	TRBV27	TGTGCCAGCAGTCCCCTGGTGGAGGGGGGGCCGAACACTGAAGCTTTCTTT	CASSPLVEGGPNTEAFF
-	-	TRBJ1-1	TRBV21-1	TGTGCCAGCAGCAAGGGAACAGCGAACACTGAAGCTTTCTTT	CASSKGTANTEAFF
-	few	TRBJ1-3	TRBV9	TGTGCCAGCAGCGTAGGGGTCAGGCCCTCTGGAAACACCATATATTTT	CASSVGVRPSGNTIYF
-	-	TRBJ2-7	TRBV7-8	TGTGCCAGCAGCCGAAGGGAGAGGGCCGAGCAGTACTTC	CASSRRERAEQYF
-	-	TRBJ2-1	TRBV7-9	TGTGCCAGCAGCTTAGTGGCTTTAGGGGTTCGGTATGAGCAGTTCTTC	CASSLVALGVRYEQFF
TRBD2	-	TRBJ2-7	TRBV27	TGTGCCAGCAGTTTAGGGGGGGAGTACTACGAGCAGTACTTC	CASSLGGEYYEQYF
TRBD2	-	TRBJ2-7	TRBV27	TGTGCCAGCAGTTACTCAGCGGGGGAAAGCTCCTACGAGCAGTACTTC	CASSYSAGESSYEQYF
-	-	TRBJ1-1	TRBV6-1	TGTGCCAGCAGTGATGTGGGTCTGGGCACTGAAGCTTTCTTT	CASSDVGLGTEAFF
TRBD1	-	TRBJ1-5	TRBV6-1	TGTGCCAGCAGTGAAGCTAGGACAGGGTGGGGACAGCCCCAGCATTTT	CASSEARTGWGQPQHF
-	-	TRBJ1-2	TRBV28	TGTGCCAGCAGCCCCGGACGGAGCTATGGCTACACCTTC	CASSPGRSYGYTF
-	-	TRBJ2-1	TRBV28	TGTGCCAGCAGTCCCTATCAGTGGGGGTGGGTACAAAATGAGCAGTTCTTC	CASSPYQWGWVQNEQFF
TRBD2	-	TRBJ2-7	TRBV4-1	TGCGCCAGCAGCCAAGATCGTGCGGGAGACTACGAGCAGTACTTC	CASSQDRAGDYEQYF
TRBD1	few	TRBJ1-1	TRBV5-4	TGTGCCAGCAGCTTCGACAGGGCGACTTTCTTT	CASSFDRATFF
-	-	TRBJ2-2	TRBV5-1	TGCGCCAGCAGCCCCCTGTCGGGCACCGGGGAGCTGTTTTTT	CASSPLSGTGELFF
-	-	TRBJ1-5	TRBV28	TGTGCCAGCAGTTCCCGTGGACAGACTCATTACTTTAGCAATCAGCCCCAGCATTTT	CASSSRGQTHYFSNQPQHF
-	-	TRBJ2-5	TRBV7-9	TGTGCCAGCAGCCCCGAGGTAGCTGAGACCCAGTACTTC	CASSPEVAETQYF
-	-	TRBJ2-7	TRBV7-9	TGTGCCAGCAGCTTAGACAGAGCCTACGAGCAGTACTTC	CASSLDRAYEQYF
-	-	TRBJ1-2	TRBV4-1	TGCGCCAGCAGCCAGGGTTATGGCTACACCTTC	CASSQGYGYTF
-	-	TRBJ2-1	TRBV5-6	TGTGCCAGCAGCCCCCCTAAGGCTAGCGATAGCTCCTACAATGAGCAGTTCTTC	CASSPPKASDSSYNEQFF
-	-	TRBJ2-3	TRBV12-2	TGTGCAAGTCGCCCAACTCGACGGGACGACGCAGATACGCAGTATTTT	CASRPTRRDDADTQYF